This T cell receptor (beta chain) is drawn from a study of control samples from healthy donors and cancer patients. Measured with immunoSEQ multiplex PCR; TCRdb has only the in-frame clones, and not every one. The table includes 150,000 or so clones, about 90% detected once. The germline CDR1 and CDR2 sequences are SGDLS and YYNGEE. The CDR3 loop spans 13 amino acids. V lost 3 bases and J 6 bases, leaving 7 bases between the germline ends. The chain uses TRBV9 and TRBJ1-6; D possibly corresponds to TRBD1 (6 bases). Sequenced material: blood. This clonotype was obtained from a young woman in good health. CDR3 DNA sequence: TGTGCCAGCAGCGAGGGGGGTAATTCACCCCTCCACTTT. Translation gives CASSEGGNSPLHF.